Presented here are 3 T cell receptor beta chains from one specimen sequenced in a study of blood T cell repertoires in COVID-19. This table comes from immunoSEQ multiplex PCR, and its TCRdb copy is limited to in-frame clones, with some not included. The repertoire holds 97,000 or so clones, with around 87% as singletons. Material for sequencing was peripheral blood. The source is a man between 50 and 59 years old with active or convalescent COVID-19.

The V call is TRBV30, the J call TRBJ2-3; 7 bases line up with TRBD1. The CDR3 sequence is 13 residues long. The germline V gene encodes CDR1 GTSNPN and CDR2 SVGIG (reference sequence). The CDR3 sequence is CAGGTGGTDTQYF. The CDR3 coding sequence is TGTGCTGGCGGAACAGGGGGCACAGATACGCAGTATTTT.

The CDR3 DNA is TGTGCCAGCAAAAAAAGGAGGTTCGATTCACCCCTCCACTTT. Residues: CASKKRRFDSPLHF. The chain recombines TRBV6-5 with TRBJ1-6; D remains unclear. The ends were cut back, 7 bases at V and 8 bases at J, with 15 bases in the middle. There are 14 residues in the CDR3. The germline V gene has CDR1 MNHEY and CDR2 SVGAGI.

The V and J genes are TRBV7-9 and TRBJ2-1; D gene uncertain. This CDR3 is built from 13 residues. With 4 bases removed from V and 7 bases from J, the gap between germline ends came to 11 bases. Germline CDR1 and CDR2: SEHNR and FQNEAQ (reference sequence). This CDR3 is CASSYFEVNEQFF. DNA for the CDR3: TGTGCCAGCAGCTACTTTGAAGTGAATGAGCAGTTCTTC. Variable domain in full (rest from reference TRBV7-9 and TRBJ2-1): DTGVSQNPRHKITKRGQNVTFRCDPISEHNRLYWYRQTLGQGPEFLTYFQNEAQLEKSRLLSDRFSAERPKGSFSTLEIQRTEQGDSAMYLCASSYFEVNEQFFGPGTRLTVL.